The T cell receptor beta chain under discussion was sequenced for a study of cytomegalovirus exposure and HLA in healthy donors. CDR3 length equals 18 residues. Per the germline V gene, CDR1 is SGDLS and CDR2 is YYNGEE. Germline trimming cut 2 bases from V and 0 bases from J; bases unmatched to any gene: 10. The PCR contained 60 Vbeta and 13 Jbeta primers. TCRdb keeps only in-frame clones here, not all; method: immunoSEQ multiplex PCR. The sample shows roughly 200,000 clones, about 77% of them seen only once. This clone was recorded only once. The sequence was obtained from a female donor in good health and CMV-seronegative. Material for sequencing was PBMCs. The genes are TRBV9 and TRBJ1-1; 10 nucleotides align to TRBD1. The CDR3 sequence: CASSVWTGGGLMNTEAFF. CDR3 bases: TGTGCCAGCAGCGTCTGGACAGGGGGGGGGCTAATGAACACTGAAGCTTTCTTT.